This paragraph covers one TCR beta chain sequence. There are 15 residues in the CDR3. Trimming cost V 0 bases and J 1 base, with 8 bases left between them. Germline-derived CDR1 and CDR2 are SGHTA and FQGNSA. The data were taken from a study of control samples from healthy donors and cancer patients. Sequencing was performed with immunoSEQ multiplex PCR; in TCRdb, only in-frame clones are kept and a portion is missing. This table has hundreds of thousands of clones, approximately 92% appearing once. The chain joins TRBV7-2 to TRBJ2-3; D is unresolved. The sequence derives from a man aged 40-55 years with head and neck cancer. Sequencing was done on a sample of PBMCs. The CDR3 loop is CASSLALGGTDTQYF. CDR3 coding DNA: TGTGCCAGCAGCTTAGCGCTGGGTGGCACAGATACGCAGTATTTT.